This TCR beta chain appears in the sequencing data of a study of T cell repertoires in cytomegalovirus infection. Study-wide points: Cumulative public TCR beta family frequency identified CMV carriers with the relevant HLA. Dominating the ex vivo response were HLA-C-restricted CMV-specific TCR beta clonotypes.

TCRdb used MiXCR to reprocess the reads, holding one entry per CDR3 protein. The repertoire consists of 350,000 to 500,000 distinct CDR3 sequences, with under 40% occurring once and the leading ten covering around 15%. For this clonotype: What it binds is not known. A read error may account for a junction end that differs from germline.

The sequence derives from a human donor in good health (CMV status not recorded). Some clones in this sample may be carry-over from other donors' samples. The sample taken for sequencing was PBMCs.

This chain's CDR3 is CASSPGLAGGDTPYF. The CDR3 DNA follows: TGTGCCAGCAGCCCAGGACTAGCGGGGGGAGATACGCCGTATTTT. V is TRBV7-8 and J is TRBJ2-3; the match to TRBD2 covers 14 bases. Germline V lookup: CDR1 SGHVS, CDR2 FQNEAQ. This CDR3 region has 15 residues.